This TCR beta chain is drawn from a study of blood T cell repertoires in COVID-19. The overall study: T cells, B-cell-depleted T cells, or PBMCs provided the cDNA or gDNA that served as material.

CDR1 is MNHEY, CDR2 SMNVEV, per germline (reference sequence). The CDR3 consists of 13 residues. V lost 5 bases and J lost 7, with 14 bases in between. Here immunoSEQ multiplex PCR was the method, and the copy in TCRdb shows in-frame clones only, minus some. The sample consists of 330,000 or so clones, roughly 90% of them appearing once. The rearrangement joins TRBV27 to TRBJ1-2; tentatively, D is TRBD1 (5 bases). The sequencing input was peripheral blood. The source is a man younger than 45 with COVID-19, enrolled during active disease. Written as DNA, the CDR3 is TGTGCCAGCAGTCAAGGGGTATACCGTGGCTACACCTTC. Translating gives CASSQGVYRGYTF.